This note documents a single TCR beta chain sequence. V was pared by 4 bases and J by 0 bases, with 20 bases between. The CDR3 is made up of 17 amino acids. The germline CDR1 and CDR2 sequences are SGHDT and YYEEEE. The sample originates from a study of T cells in localized non-small cell lung cancer. The table came from immunoSEQ multiplex PCR; TCRdb's copy has only in-frame clones and leaves some out. The top ten hold approximately 4.7% of the sample, which has approximately 65,000 clones, 81% seen once. The genes are TRBV5-6 and TRBJ2-7; D is possibly TRBD1 or TRBD2 (5 bases each). The clonotype was recovered from a man aged 40 to 70 with stage II lung adenocarcinoma. The sample in question was PBMCs, obtained before any cancer treatment. The chain's CDR3 is CASSPGLGRAFSYEQYF. CDR3 sequence (DNA): TGTGCCAGCAGCCCGGGATTGGGGCGGGCCTTCTCCTACGAGCAGTACTTC.